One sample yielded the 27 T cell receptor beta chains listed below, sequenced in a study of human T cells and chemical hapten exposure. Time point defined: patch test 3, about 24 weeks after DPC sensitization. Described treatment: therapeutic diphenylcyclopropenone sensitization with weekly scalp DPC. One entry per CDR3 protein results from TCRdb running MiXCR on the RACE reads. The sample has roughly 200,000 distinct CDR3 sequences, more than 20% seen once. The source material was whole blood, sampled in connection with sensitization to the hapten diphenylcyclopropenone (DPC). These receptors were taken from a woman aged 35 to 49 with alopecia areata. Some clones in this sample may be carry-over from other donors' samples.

In DNA form, the CDR3 reads TGTGCCAGCAGCAACATAAGGGGTACTGAAGCTTTCTTT. Amino acid sequence: CASSNIRGTEAFF. V is TRBV12-3 or TRBV12-4 and J is TRBJ1-1; tentative D call: TRBD1 (5 bases). The CDR3 contains 13 residues. The V and J ends lost 6 bases and 5 bases respectively, with 13 bases between them.

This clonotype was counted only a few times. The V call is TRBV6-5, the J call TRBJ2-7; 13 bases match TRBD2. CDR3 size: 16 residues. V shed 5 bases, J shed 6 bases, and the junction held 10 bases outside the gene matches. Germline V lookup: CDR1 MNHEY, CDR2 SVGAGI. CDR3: CASSPRGTSGNLEQYF. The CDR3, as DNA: TGTGCCAGCAGTCCCCGGGGGACTAGCGGGAACCTCGAGCAGTACTTC.

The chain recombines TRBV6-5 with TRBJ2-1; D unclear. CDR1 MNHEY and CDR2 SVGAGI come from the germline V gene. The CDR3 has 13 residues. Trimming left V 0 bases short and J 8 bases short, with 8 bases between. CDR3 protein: CASSYSIGYEQFF. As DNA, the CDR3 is TGTGCCAGCAGTTACTCGATCGGCTATGAGCAGTTCTTC.

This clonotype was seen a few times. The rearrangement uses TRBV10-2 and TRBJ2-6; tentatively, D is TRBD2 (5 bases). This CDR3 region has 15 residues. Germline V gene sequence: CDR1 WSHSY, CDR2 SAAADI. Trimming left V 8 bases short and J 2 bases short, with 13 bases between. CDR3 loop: CASRLSGAGANVLTF. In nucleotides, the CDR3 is TGCGCCAGCCGACTGTCCGGGGCTGGGGCCAACGTCCTGACTTTC.

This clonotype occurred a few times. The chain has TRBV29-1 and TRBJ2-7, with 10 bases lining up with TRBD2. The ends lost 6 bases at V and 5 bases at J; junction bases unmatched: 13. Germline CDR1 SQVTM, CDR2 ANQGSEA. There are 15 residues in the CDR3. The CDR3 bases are TGCAGCGTCCCTTCCCCTTCTAGCGGGAGTGACGAGCAGTACTTC. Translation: CSVPSPSSGSDEQYF.

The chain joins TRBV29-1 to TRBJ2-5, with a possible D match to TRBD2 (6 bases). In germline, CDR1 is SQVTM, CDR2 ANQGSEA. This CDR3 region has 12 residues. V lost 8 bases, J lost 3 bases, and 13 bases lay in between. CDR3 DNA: TGCAGCACTCTGGGCGGGGAAGAGACCCAGTACTTC. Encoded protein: CSTLGGEETQYF.

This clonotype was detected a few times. The CDR3 protein is CASSQVSLEQFF. DNA for the CDR3: TGTGCCAGCAGCCAAGTCAGCCTTGAGCAGTTCTTC. V is TRBV3-1 and J is TRBJ2-1; D gene uncertain. Germline loops: CDR1 LGHDT, CDR2 YNNKEL (reference sequence). The CDR3 loop spans 12 amino acids. Trimming left V 1 base short and J 9 bases short, with 7 bases between.

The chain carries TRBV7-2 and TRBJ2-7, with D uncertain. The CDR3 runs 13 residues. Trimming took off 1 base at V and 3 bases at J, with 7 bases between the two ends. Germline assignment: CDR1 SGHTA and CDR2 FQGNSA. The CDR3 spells CASSLDADYEQYF. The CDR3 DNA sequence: TGTGCCAGCAGCTTAGACGCGGACTACGAGCAGTACTTC.

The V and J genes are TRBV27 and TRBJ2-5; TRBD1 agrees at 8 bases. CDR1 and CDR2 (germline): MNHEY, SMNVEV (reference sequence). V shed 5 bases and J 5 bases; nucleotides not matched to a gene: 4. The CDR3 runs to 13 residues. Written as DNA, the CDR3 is TGTGCCAGCAGTCTAACAGGGGGTGAGACCCAGTACTTC. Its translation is CASSLTGGETQYF.

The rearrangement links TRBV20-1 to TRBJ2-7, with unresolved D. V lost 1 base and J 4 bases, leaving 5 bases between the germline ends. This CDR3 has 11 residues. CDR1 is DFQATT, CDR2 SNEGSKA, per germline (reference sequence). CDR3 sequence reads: CSARGRYEQYF. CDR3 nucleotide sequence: TGCAGTGCTAGAGGACGGTACGAGCAGTACTTC.

CDR3 nucleotides: TGTGCCAGCAGTTACAACGAGGGAGTGGCTTTCTTT. Translating gives CASSYNEGVAFF. This sequence joins TRBV6-6 and TRBJ1-1; D is unresolved. CDR1 MNHNY and CDR2 SVGAGI come from the germline V gene (reference sequence). The CDR3 consists of 12 residues. V was pared by 2 bases and J by 11 bases, with 12 bases between.

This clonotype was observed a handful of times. The CDR3 bases are TGCGCCAGCAGAGACGTCGGTGTGCCAAACATTCAGTACTTC. It specifies CASRDVGVPNIQYF. The V gene is TRBV5-1, the J gene TRBJ2-4; D remains ambiguous. The length of the CDR3 is 14 residues. The V and J ends lost 5 bases and 6 bases respectively, with 15 bases between them. Germline CDR1 and CDR2: SGHRS and YFSETQ.

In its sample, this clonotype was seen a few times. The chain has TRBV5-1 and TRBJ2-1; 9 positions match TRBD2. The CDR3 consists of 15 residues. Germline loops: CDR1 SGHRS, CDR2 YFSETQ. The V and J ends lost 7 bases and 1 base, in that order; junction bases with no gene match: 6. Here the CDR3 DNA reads TGCGCCAGCGCTTTAGCGGGAGTGTCCTACAATGAGCAGTTCTTC. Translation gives CASALAGVSYNEQFF.

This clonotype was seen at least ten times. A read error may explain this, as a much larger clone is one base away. The CDR3 bases are TGTGCCGCGGGGAGGAGTACTGAGCAGTTCTTC. Amino acids: CAAGRSTEQFF. The chain couples TRBV27 to TRBJ2-1, with D perhaps matching TRBD2 (6 bases). Germline CDR1 is MNHEY and CDR2 is SMNVEV (reference sequence). V dropped 11 bases and J dropped 9 bases, with 14 bases sitting between them. This CDR3 spans 11 amino acids.

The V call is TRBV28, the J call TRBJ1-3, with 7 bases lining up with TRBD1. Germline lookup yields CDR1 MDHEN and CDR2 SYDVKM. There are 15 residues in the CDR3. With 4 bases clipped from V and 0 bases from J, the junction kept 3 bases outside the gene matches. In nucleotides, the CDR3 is TGTGCCAGCAGTTCGTCAGGGGGCTCTGGAAACACCATATATTTT. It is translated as CASSSSGGSGNTIYF.

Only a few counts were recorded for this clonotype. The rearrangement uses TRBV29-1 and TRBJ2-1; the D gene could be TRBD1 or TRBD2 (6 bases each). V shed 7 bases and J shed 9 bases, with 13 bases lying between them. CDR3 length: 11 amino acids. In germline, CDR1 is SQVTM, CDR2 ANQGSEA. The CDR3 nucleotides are TGCAGCGCGAGCAGGGGAGGTGAGCAGTTCTTC. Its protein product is CSASRGGEQFF.

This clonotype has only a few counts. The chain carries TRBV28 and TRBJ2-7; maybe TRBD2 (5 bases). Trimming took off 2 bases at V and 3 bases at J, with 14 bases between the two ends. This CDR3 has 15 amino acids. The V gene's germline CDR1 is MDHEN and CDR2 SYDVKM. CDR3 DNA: TGTGCCAGCAGTTTAGAGTGGGCCCGGGGCTACGAGCAGTACTTC. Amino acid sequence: CASSLEWARGYEQYF. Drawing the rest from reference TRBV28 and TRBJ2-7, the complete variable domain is DVKVTQSSRYLVKRTGEKVFLECVQDMDHENMFWYRQDPGLGLRLIYFSYDVKMKEKGDIPEGYSVSREKKERFSLILESASTNQTSMYLCASSLEWARGYEQYFGPGTRLTVT.

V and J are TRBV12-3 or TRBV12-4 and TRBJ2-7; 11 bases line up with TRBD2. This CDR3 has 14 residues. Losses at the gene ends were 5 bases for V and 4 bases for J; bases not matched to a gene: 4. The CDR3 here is CASSPIAGGYEQYF. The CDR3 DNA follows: TGTGCCAGCAGTCCTATAGCGGGAGGGTACGAGCAGTACTTC.

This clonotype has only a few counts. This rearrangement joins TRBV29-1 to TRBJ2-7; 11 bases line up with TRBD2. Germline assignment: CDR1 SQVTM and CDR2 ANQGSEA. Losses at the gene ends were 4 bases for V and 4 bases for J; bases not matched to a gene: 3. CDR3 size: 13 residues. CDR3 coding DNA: TGCAGCGTTGTACTAGCGGGAGTATACGAGCAGTACTTC. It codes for CSVVLAGVYEQYF.

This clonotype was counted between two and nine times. The DNA of the CDR3 is TGTGCCAGCAGTACCGGGACGGGGCTGGAGGAGCAGTACTTC. As protein: CASSTGTGLEEQYF. The genes are TRBV28 and TRBJ2-7; possibly TRBD1 or TRBD2 for D (5 bases each). The V and J ends lost 5 bases and 7 bases respectively, with 18 bases between them. The CDR3 spans 14 residues. From germline, CDR1 is MDHEN and CDR2 SYDVKM. The full variable domain, in which reference TRBV28 and TRBJ2-7 provide the parts outside the CDR3, is DVKVTQSSRYLVKRTGEKVFLECVQDMDHENMFWYRQDPGLGLRLIYFSYDVKMKEKGDIPEGYSVSREKKERFSLILESASTNQTSMYLCASSTGTGLEEQYFGPGTRLTVT.

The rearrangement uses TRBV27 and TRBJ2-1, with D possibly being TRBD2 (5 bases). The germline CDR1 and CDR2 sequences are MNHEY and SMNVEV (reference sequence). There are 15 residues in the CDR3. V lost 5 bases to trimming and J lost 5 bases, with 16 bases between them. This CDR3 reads CASSRRRAGDNEQFF. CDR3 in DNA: TGTGCCAGCAGTCGCCGACGAGCCGGGGACAATGAGCAGTTCTTC.

CDR3 protein: CASSDVVRAGTQYF. In DNA, the CDR3 is TGTGCCAGCAGTGATGTGGTTCGCGCAGGGACCCAGTACTTC. V usage is TRBV2 and J usage is TRBJ2-5, with D unclear. Germline CDR1 is SNHLY and CDR2 is FYNNEI. This CDR3 comprises 14 residues. V lost 3 bases and J 7 bases, leaving 15 bases between the germline ends.

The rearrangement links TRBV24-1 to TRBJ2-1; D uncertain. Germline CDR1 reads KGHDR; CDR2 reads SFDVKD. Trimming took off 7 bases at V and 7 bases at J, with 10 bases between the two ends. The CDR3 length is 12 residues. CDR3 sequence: CATRSLANEQFF. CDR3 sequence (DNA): TGTGCCACCAGAAGTTTGGCAAATGAGCAGTTCTTC.

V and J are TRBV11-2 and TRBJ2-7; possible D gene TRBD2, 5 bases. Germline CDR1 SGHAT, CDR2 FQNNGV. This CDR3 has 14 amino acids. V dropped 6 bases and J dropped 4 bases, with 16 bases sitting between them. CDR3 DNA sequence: TGTGCCAGCAGTCTTGGACTGACCCGTTACGAGCAGTACTTC. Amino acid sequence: CASSLGLTRYEQYF.

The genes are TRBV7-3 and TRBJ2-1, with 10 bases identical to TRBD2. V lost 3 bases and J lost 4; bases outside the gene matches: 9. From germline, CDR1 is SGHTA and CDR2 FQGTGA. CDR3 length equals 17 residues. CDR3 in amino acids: CASSLSLAGAGYNEQFF. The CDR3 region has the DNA TGTGCCAGCAGCTTGAGTCTAGCGGGAGCCGGTTACAATGAGCAGTTCTTC. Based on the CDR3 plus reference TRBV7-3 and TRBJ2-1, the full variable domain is GAGVSQTPSNKVTEKGKYVELRCDPISGHTALYWYRQSLGQGPEFLIYFQGTGAADDSGLPNDRFFAVRPEGSVSTLKIQRTERGDSAVYLCASSLSLAGAGYNEQFFGPGTRLTVL.

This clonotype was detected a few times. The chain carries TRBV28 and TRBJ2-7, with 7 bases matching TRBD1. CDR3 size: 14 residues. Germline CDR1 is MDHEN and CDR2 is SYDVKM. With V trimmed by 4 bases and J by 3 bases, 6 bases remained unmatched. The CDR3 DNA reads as TGTGCCAGCAGTTACACCTGGGACAGCTACGAGCAGTACTTC. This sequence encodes CASSYTWDSYEQYF.

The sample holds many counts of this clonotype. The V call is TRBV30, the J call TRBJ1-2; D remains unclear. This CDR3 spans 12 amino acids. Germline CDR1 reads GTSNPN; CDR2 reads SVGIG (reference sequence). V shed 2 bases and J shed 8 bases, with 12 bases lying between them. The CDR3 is CAWSLGPGGYTF. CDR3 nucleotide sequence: TGTGCCTGGAGTTTAGGGCCGGGCGGCTACACCTTC.